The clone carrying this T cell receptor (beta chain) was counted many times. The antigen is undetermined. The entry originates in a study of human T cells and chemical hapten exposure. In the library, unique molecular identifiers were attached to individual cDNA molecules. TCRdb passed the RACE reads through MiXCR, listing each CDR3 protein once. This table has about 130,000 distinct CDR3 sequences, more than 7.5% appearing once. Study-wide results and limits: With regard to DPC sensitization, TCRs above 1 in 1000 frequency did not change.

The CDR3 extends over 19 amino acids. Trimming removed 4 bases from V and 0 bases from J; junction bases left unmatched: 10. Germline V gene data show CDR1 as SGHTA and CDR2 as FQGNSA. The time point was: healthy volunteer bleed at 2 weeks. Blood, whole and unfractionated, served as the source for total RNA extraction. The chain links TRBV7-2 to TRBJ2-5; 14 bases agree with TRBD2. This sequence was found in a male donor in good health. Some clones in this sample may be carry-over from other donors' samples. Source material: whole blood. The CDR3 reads CASSSRTSGRRGYQETQYF. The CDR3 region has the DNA TGTGCCAGCAGCTCAAGGACTAGCGGGAGGAGGGGGTACCAAGAGACCCAGTACTTC. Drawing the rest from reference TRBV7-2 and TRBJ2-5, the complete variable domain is GAGVSQSPSNKVTEKGKDVELRCDPISGHTALYWYRQSLGQGLEFLIYFQGNSAPDKSGLPSDRFSAERTGGSVSTLTIQRTQQEDSAVYLCASSSRTSGRRGYQETQYFGPGTRLLVL.